This entry lists 26 T cell receptor beta chains sequenced from one sample in a study of CD8 T cells in ankylosing spondylitis. General observations from the study: A TCR beta motif of eight highly homologous variants appeared characteristic of ankylosing spondylitis blood.

These receptors have no identified antigens. MiXCR, applied by TCRdb to the 5' RACE reads, yields one record per CDR3 protein. The data contain hundreds of thousands of distinct CDR3 sequences, approximately 20% of them singletons. Sequenced input: blood, either unsorted or a sorted T cell fraction (not recorded which). These receptors all stem from a male donor with ankylosing spondylitis.

The chain recombines TRBV5-5 with TRBJ1-4, with 8 bases fitting TRBD1. The CDR3 is made up of 16 amino acids. The V gene's germline CDR1 is SGHKS and CDR2 YYEKEE (reference sequence). J gave up 7 bases and V 4 bases, and 12 bases lay outside the gene matches. The CDR3 here is CASSDRDRQLAEKLFF. The DNA of the CDR3 is TGTGCCAGCAGCGACCGGGACAGGCAATTGGCTGAAAAACTGTTTTTT.

This clonotype was counted a few times. The chain links TRBV6-2 or TRBV6-3 to TRBJ2-3, with D possibly TRBD2 on 6 matching bases. CDR1 and CDR2 from the germline V gene are MNHEY and SVGEGT. Trimming stripped 6 bases from V and 4 bases from J, with 20 bases between. The CDR3 loop spans 16 amino acids. CDR3 sequence: CASSLSTPLAADTQYF. CDR3 nucleotide sequence: TGTGCCAGCAGCCTCTCCACCCCCTTAGCGGCAGATACGCAGTATTTT.

This clonotype was seen a handful of times. V gene TRBV10-3 combines with J gene TRBJ1-1, with D hard to call. The germline V and J ends were trimmed by 1 base and 0 bases, with 9 bases remaining between them. The CDR3 runs 15 residues. Looked up from germline, CDR1 is ENHRY and CDR2 is SYGVKD. The chain's CDR3 is CAISELGFLNTEAFF. In DNA form, the CDR3 reads TGTGCCATCAGTGAGTTGGGGTTCTTGAACACTGAAGCTTTCTTT.

This clonotype was counted a few times. The CDR3 region has the DNA TGTGCCAGCAGCTTAGGTGTGTCGGGATCCAATGAGCAGTTCTTC. It translates to CASSLGVSGSNEQFF. The V gene is TRBV7-9, the J gene TRBJ2-1, with D perhaps TRBD2 (5 bases). This CDR3 comprises 15 residues. Trimming took off 1 base at V and 6 bases at J, with 13 bases between the two ends. The germline V gene has CDR1 SEHNR and CDR2 FQNEAQ (reference sequence).

The CDR3 loop reads CASSLEGLDTQYF. As DNA, the CDR3 is TGTGCCAGCAGCTTGGAGGGCCTGGATACGCAGTATTTT. V gene TRBV7-9 combines with J gene TRBJ2-3, with D possibly TRBD2 on 6 matching bases. CDR1 and CDR2 (germline): SEHNR, FQNEAQ (reference sequence). Deletions cut 3 bases from V and 6 bases from J, with 10 bases between. The CDR3 runs to 13 residues. Variable domain in full (rest from reference TRBV7-9 and TRBJ2-3): DTGVSQNPRHKITKRGQNVTFRCDPISEHNRLYWYRQTLGQGPEFLTYFQNEAQLEKSRLLSDRFSAERPKGSFSTLEIQRTEQGDSAMYLCASSLEGLDTQYFGPGTRLTVL.

This clonotype was recorded a few times. The chain is built from TRBV4-1 and TRBJ2-1, with a weak D call TRBD2 (5 bases). CDR1 is MGHRA and CDR2 is YSYEKL in the germline V gene. The CDR3 sequence is 16 residues long. V gave up 0 bases and J gave up 2 bases, with 11 bases separating them. Written as DNA, the CDR3 is TGCGCCAGCAGCCAAGATCCGAGCGGAACCTACAATGAGCAGTTCTTC. Encoded protein: CASSQDPSGTYNEQFF.

There are many counts of this clonotype. This chain links TRBV21-1 with TRBJ2-3; the D call of TRBD1 is as the table states it, not checked on the DNA. TRBV21-1 is deemed a pseudogene. The CDR3 has 16 amino acids. The CDR3: CASRGGQSVGTDTQYF. The CDR3 coding sequence is TGTGCCAGCAGGGGGGGGCAAAGCGTTGGCACAGATACGCAGTATTTT.

The chain joins TRBV3-1 to TRBJ2-5, with 8 nucleotides matching TRBD1. Germline loops: CDR1 LGHDT, CDR2 YNNKEL (reference sequence). The CDR3 covers 16 residues. Trimming removed 2 bases from V and 3 bases from J; junction bases left unmatched: 8. In nucleotides, the CDR3 is TGTGCCAGCAGCCAACGTGCCGGGACAGGTGAAGAGACCCAGTACTTC. Amino acids: CASSQRAGTGEETQYF.

This clonotype was seen a few times. The CDR3 loop is CASSQDPSGPNTGELFF. The CDR3, as DNA: TGTGCCAGCAGCCAAGACCCTAGCGGACCGAACACCGGGGAGCTGTTTTTT. V gene TRBV4-2 combines with J gene TRBJ2-2; TRBD2 matches 7 bases. The V gene's germline CDR1 is LGHNA and CDR2 YNFKEQ. J gave up 0 bases and V 0 bases, and 4 bases lay outside the gene matches. The CDR3 is 17 amino acids.

The chain couples TRBV21-1 to TRBJ1-2. TRBV21-1 is a pseudogene. The length of the CDR3 is 8 residues. In DNA form, the CDR3 reads TGTGCCCGGGCCCCGTACACCTTC. Protein: CARAPYTF.

The rearrangement links TRBV6-5 to TRBJ2-5, with D possibly matching TRBD1 (6 bases). The germline V gene encodes CDR1 MNHEY and CDR2 SVGAGI. This CDR3 is built from 14 residues. Trimming pared 1 base from V and 0 bases from J, leaving 6 bases between. The DNA for the CDR3 is TGTGCCAGCAGTTACTGGGACAACCAAGAGACCCAGTACTTC. Protein: CASSYWDNQETQYF.

V gene TRBV20-1 combines with J gene TRBJ2-7, with a weak D call TRBD2 (6 bases). There are 13 residues in the CDR3. CDR1 is DFQATT, CDR2 SNEGSKA, per germline (reference sequence). The CDR3 coding sequence is TGCGGAGCCAGGAGGGTGAGCTCCTACGAGCAGTACTTC. It specifies CGARRVSSYEQYF.

The chain combines TRBV27 with TRBJ1-1, with D maybe TRBD1 (5 bases). The CDR3 covers 15 residues. Germline CDR1 is MNHEY and CDR2 is SMNVEV (reference sequence). The ends were cut back, 4 bases at V and 1 base at J, with 13 bases in the middle. CDR3 nucleotide sequence: TGTGCCAGCAGTTGGAGGGACGGTTCGAACACTGAAGCTTTCTTT. Translation: CASSWRDGSNTEAFF.

The rearrangement links TRBV29-1 to TRBJ2-2; possible D gene TRBD2, 7 bases. Trimming shortened V by 6 bases and J by 1 base, and 12 bases separated the two germline ends. Germline CDR1 and CDR2: SQVTM and ANQGSEA. There are 14 residues in the CDR3. The CDR3 DNA follows: TGCAGCGTGGGGGGGCGGGAGAACACCGGGGAGCTGTTTTTT. It specifies CSVGGRENTGELFF.

The table lists this clonotype with many counts. The chain carries TRBV4-1 and TRBJ2-1, with 9 nucleotides matching TRBD1. The CDR3 runs to 18 residues. The V gene's germline CDR1 is MGHRA and CDR2 YSYEKL. J lost 7 bases, V lost 0 bases, and 13 bases had no gene match. CDR3 sequence reads: CASSQDVMDRGVWNEQFF. The CDR3 bases are TGCGCCAGCAGCCAAGATGTGATGGACAGGGGAGTTTGGAATGAGCAGTTCTTC.

The chain couples TRBV30 to TRBJ1-2; D unresolved. CDR1 is GTSNPN, CDR2 SVGIG, per germline (reference sequence). This CDR3 comprises 13 residues. V was shortened by 4 bases and J by 1 base, with 10 bases between the two germline ends. The CDR3 spells CAWMTALNYGYTF. DNA for the CDR3: TGTGCCTGGATGACCGCACTTAACTATGGCTACACCTTC.

This chain connects TRBV24-1 to TRBJ2-2, with D unclear. The CDR3 covers 13 residues. Trimming took off 5 bases at V and 4 bases at J, with 7 bases between the two ends. Germline V gene lookup returns CDR1 KGHDR and CDR2 SFDVKD. Here the CDR3 reads CATSGLLTGELFF. Here the CDR3 DNA reads TGTGCCACCAGTGGACTTCTCACCGGGGAGCTGTTTTTT.

This chain connects TRBV3-1 to TRBJ2-7, with a weak D call TRBD2 (6 bases). Trimming pared 4 bases from V and 2 bases from J, leaving 24 bases between. The length of the CDR3 is 18 residues. Germline values: CDR1 LGHDT, CDR2 YNNKEL (reference sequence). CDR3 coding DNA: TGTGCCAGCAGCCTCGCGGAGGGTCGCGCTAATTCAGCCTACGAGCAGTACTTC. It yields the protein CASSLAEGRANSAYEQYF.

This clonotype showed up just a few times. The chain couples TRBV4-2 to TRBJ2-5, with D perhaps matching TRBD2 (8 bases). The CDR3 spans 16 residues. Germline values: CDR1 LGHNA, CDR2 YNFKEQ. Trimming stripped 4 bases from V and 1 base from J, with 16 bases between. The CDR3 region is CASSLGGDRIQETQYF. DNA for the CDR3: TGTGCCAGCAGCCTCGGGGGGGACAGAATCCAAGAGACCCAGTACTTC.

This clonotype was observed many times. The CDR3 is CASSWTGTQETQYF. The DNA of the CDR3 is TGCGCCAGCAGCTGGACAGGGACCCAAGAGACCCAGTACTTC. The chain joins TRBV5-1 to TRBJ2-5; the match to TRBD1 covers 8 bases. The CDR3 spans 14 residues. J was trimmed by 1 base and V by 3 bases; bases with no gene match: 2. Germline V CDR1 and CDR2: SGHRS, YFSETQ.

The V gene is TRBV20-1, the J gene TRBJ2-1, with 12 positions matching TRBD2. The CDR3 loop spans 16 amino acids. Germline loops: CDR1 DFQATT, CDR2 SNEGSKA (reference sequence). J gave up 0 bases and V 5 bases, and 5 bases lay outside the gene matches. The CDR3 spells CSAARTSGTSYNEQFF. CDR3 nucleotide sequence: TGCAGTGCTGCCCGGACTAGCGGGACCTCCTACAATGAGCAGTTCTTC.

This clonotype has a handful of counts. The gene calls are TRBV6-1 and TRBJ1-2; TRBD1 matches 8 bases. This CDR3 region has 15 residues. Germline V gene data show CDR1 as MNHNS and CDR2 as SASEGT. Germline trimming cut 6 bases from V and 0 bases from J; bases unmatched to any gene: 6. The CDR3 loop is CASSPTGASNYGYTF. The CDR3 coding sequence is TGTGCCAGCAGCCCGACAGGGGCCTCTAACTATGGCTACACCTTC.

This chain links TRBV9 with TRBJ2-2; possibly TRBD1 for D (6 bases). This CDR3 has 18 residues. Germline CDR1 SGDLS, CDR2 YYNGEE. Trimming shortened V by 0 bases and J by 2 bases, and 17 bases separated the two germline ends. The CDR3 is CASSVEGVQLFNTGELFF. CDR3 in DNA: TGTGCCAGCAGCGTAGAGGGGGTACAGCTTTTTAACACCGGGGAGCTGTTTTTT.

This clonotype was observed a handful of times. The chain has TRBV27 and TRBJ2-7, with D maybe TRBD1 (6 bases). Trimming left V 8 bases short and J 3 bases short, with 20 bases between. CDR1 is MNHEY, CDR2 SMNVEV, per germline (reference sequence). The CDR3 is 15 residues long. DNA for the CDR3: TGTGCCAGCCGCGACCTAACAGGGATCCTCTACGAGCAGTACTTC. It translates to CASRDLTGILYEQYF.

This clonotype was counted between two and nine times. The rearrangement uses TRBV7-9 and TRBJ2-3, with a possible D match to TRBD2 (5 bases). Trimming pared 3 bases from V and 0 bases from J, leaving 13 bases between. From germline, CDR1 is SEHNR and CDR2 FQNEAQ (reference sequence). CDR3 length: 16 residues. CDR3 region: CASSFPRAISTDTQYF. CDR3 nucleotide sequence: TGTGCCAGCAGCTTCCCGCGGGCGATTAGCACAGATACGCAGTATTTT.

This clonotype was recorded only once. V gene TRBV11-1 combines with J gene TRBJ2-1; TRBD2 agrees at 10 bases. Germline V CDR1 and CDR2: SGHAT, FQDESV (reference sequence). The length of the CDR3 is 14 residues. The V gene end was trimmed by 6 bases and the J gene end by 8 bases; junction bases not matched to a gene: 7. CDR3 protein: CASRVAGGRYEQFF. As DNA, the CDR3 is TGTGCCAGCAGGGTAGCGGGAGGAAGGTATGAGCAGTTCTTC.